The 20 T cell receptor beta chains below all came from one sample that was sequenced in a study of cytomegalovirus exposure and HLA in healthy donors. A multiplex PCR was run with 60 Vbeta primers and 13 Jbeta primers. Sequenced by immunoSEQ multiplex PCR; TCRdb stores in-frame clones only, minus some. This table has about 59,000 clones, less than 85% appearing once. The sequenced sample consisted of PBMCs. These receptor sequences come from a man aged 25-45 years in good health and CMV-seropositive.

The CDR3 protein is CASSFGRGPNYGYTF. CDR3 bases: TGTGCCAGCAGCTTCGGCAGGGGGCCTAACTATGGCTACACCTTC. The chain links TRBV11-2 to TRBJ1-2; 8 bases line up with TRBD1. The CDR3 covers 15 residues. Losses at the gene ends were 3 bases for V and 0 bases for J; bases not matched to a gene: 3. Germline V gene lookup returns CDR1 SGHAT and CDR2 FQNNGV.

The chain is built from TRBV4-3 and TRBJ1-1, with TRBD1 as a possible D gene (5 bases). The CDR3 is made up of 15 amino acids. The ends were cut back, 0 bases at V and 3 bases at J, with 11 bases in the middle. Germline V gene data show CDR1 as LGHNA and CDR2 as YSLEER. DNA of the CDR3: TGCGCCAGCAGCCAAGAACACGGCAGGGACACTGAAGCTTTCTTT. Its translation is CASSQEHGRDTEAFF.

The chain is built from TRBV28 and TRBJ1-1, with D maybe TRBD1 (6 bases). The CDR3 length is 16 residues. Germline CDR1 MDHEN, CDR2 SYDVKM. V dropped 1 base and J dropped 2 bases, with 14 bases sitting between them. CDR3 in amino acids: CASSLSTGRYNTEAFF. CDR3 bases: TGTGCCAGCAGTTTATCCACAGGGCGGTACAACACTGAAGCTTTCTTT.

This clone showed up just a few times. This chain connects TRBV6-5 to TRBJ2-5; 9 bases match TRBD1. The J call may be faulty, since TRBJ2-7 better matches the DNA end. Germline-derived CDR1 and CDR2 are MNHEY and SVGAGI. CDR3 length: 15 residues. CDR3 bases: TGTGCCAGCAGTTACCAGGGGACAGGGTCCTACGAGCAGTACTTC. As protein: CASSYQGTGSYEQYF.

A few counts support this clone. The rearrangement joins TRBV2 to TRBJ1-2; D is unresolved. V was shortened by 4 bases and J by 8 bases, with 17 bases between the two germline ends. CDR1 is SNHLY and CDR2 is FYNNEI in the germline V gene. The CDR3 has 14 amino acids. The CDR3 nucleotides are TGTGCCAGCAGTGCTACCCGCGCCTCCGGGGGCTACACCTTC. Translated: CASSATRASGGYTF.

The rearrangement links TRBV30 to TRBJ2-3; 8 nucleotides match TRBD2. The V gene's germline CDR1 is GTSNPN and CDR2 SVGIG (reference sequence). V was pared by 3 bases and J by 0 bases, with 5 bases of the junction left unmatched. The CDR3 totals 15 residues. This CDR3 is CAWRKLAVSTDTQYF. The CDR3 nucleotides read TGTGCCTGGAGGAAACTAGCGGTTAGCACAGATACGCAGTATTTT.

V usage is TRBV7-9 and J usage is TRBJ1-2; 7 nucleotides agree with TRBD1. Germline lookup yields CDR1 SEHNR and CDR2 FQNEAQ (reference sequence). Germline trimming cut 5 bases from V and 5 bases from J; bases unmatched to any gene: 11. CDR3 length: 15 residues. The CDR3 DNA is TGTGCCAGCAGCCCCCGGGAGAGGGGGCTTTATGGCTACACCTTC. Protein product: CASSPRERGLYGYTF.

J is TRBJ2-3 and V is TRBV12-1; the D segment call TRBD1 is taken from the table without a DNA check. TRBV12-1 is an annotated pseudogene. The CDR3 has 16 amino acids. The CDR3 nucleotides are TGTGCCAGCAGCTTGACAGGGGGAGAGGTCACAGATACGCAGTATTTT. It yields the protein CASSLTGGEVTDTQYF.

The V gene is TRBV28, the J gene TRBJ1-1; 8 nucleotides match TRBD1. Germline V CDR1 and CDR2: MDHEN, SYDVKM. The CDR3 consists of 16 residues. V trimming: 8 bases; J trimming: 2 bases; junction bases outside the gene matches: 13. CDR3 DNA sequence: TGTGCCAGCTCACGGCCCGGGACAGGCTTAAACACTGAAGCTTTCTTT. Its protein is CASSRPGTGLNTEAFF.

The CDR3 DNA reads TGTGCCACCAGCCTAAGCGTCCAGGGGCACTATGGCTACACCTTC. It translates to CATSLSVQGHYGYTF. The genes are TRBV15 and TRBJ1-2, with a tentative D call TRBD1 (6 bases). Germline values: CDR1 LNHNV, CDR2 YYDKDF (reference sequence). Trimming removed 5 bases at V and 3 bases at J, with 16 bases between. CDR3 length equals 15 residues.

The chain has TRBV2 and TRBJ1-6; 11 positions agree with TRBD1. This CDR3 spans 15 amino acids. Germline values: CDR1 SNHLY, CDR2 FYNNEI. V shed 5 bases and J 9 bases; nucleotides not matched to a gene: 6. The chain's CDR3 is CASSLGQGAFSPLHF. In nucleotides, the CDR3 is TGTGCCAGCAGTTTAGGACAGGGGGCCTTTTCACCCCTCCACTTT.

CDR3 protein: CASSLGLAGGNEQFF. The CDR3 DNA reads as TGTGCCAGCAGCTTGGGACTAGCGGGGGGAAATGAGCAGTTCTTC. J is TRBJ2-1 and V is TRBV11-3; 15 positions agree with TRBD2. CDR3 length equals 15 residues. The V and J ends lost 3 bases and 7 bases, in that order; junction bases with no gene match: 1. Germline V gene data show CDR1 as SGHNT and CDR2 as YENEEA.

V usage is TRBV7-3 and J usage is TRBJ2-7; D not certain. CDR1 and CDR2 from the germline V gene are SGHTA and FQGTGA. V was clipped by 5 bases and J by 2 bases, with 13 bases between them. This CDR3 is built from 14 residues. The CDR3 reads CASSTYPGPYEQYF. In nucleotides, the CDR3 is TGTGCCAGCAGCACCTACCCCGGTCCCTACGAGCAGTACTTC.

In this sample, this clone turned up a few times. The chain has TRBV7-2 and TRBJ2-5, with 11 bases that match TRBD2. V lost 1 base to trimming and J lost 4 bases; unmatched junction nucleotides: 5. CDR1 is SGHTA and CDR2 is FQGNSA in the germline V gene. The CDR3 sequence is 16 residues long. The CDR3, as DNA: TGTGCCAGCAGCTTAGTGGCTAGCGGGGGGCTAGAGACCCAGTACTTC. Translated, it gives CASSLVASGGLETQYF.

Relative to its sample, this clone is medium-sized. The chain carries TRBV6-6 and TRBJ2-1; D may be TRBD1 (6 bases). Trimming stripped 5 bases from V and 6 bases from J, with 8 bases between. This CDR3 spans 12 amino acids. Germline V gives CDR1 MNHNY, CDR2 SVGAGI (reference sequence). Here the CDR3 reads CASSPGVNEQFF. CDR3 DNA: TGTGCCAGCAGTCCAGGGGTCAATGAGCAGTTCTTC.

The J gene is TRBJ1-2, the V gene TRBV9, with 8 bases aligning to TRBD1. Per the germline V gene, CDR1 is SGDLS and CDR2 is YYNGEE. The CDR3 spans 14 residues. The ends lost 4 bases at V and 8 bases at J; junction bases unmatched: 10. In DNA, the CDR3 is TGTGCCAGCAGCTCCCAGACAGGGGCGGGAGGCTACACCTTC. Its translation is CASSSQTGAGGYTF.

This chain links TRBV5-1 with TRBJ2-1; TRBD2 matches at 8 bases. Germline lookup yields CDR1 SGHRS and CDR2 YFSETQ. The V gene end was trimmed by 4 bases and the J gene end by 0 bases; junction bases not matched to a gene: 6. This CDR3 contains 16 residues. The CDR3 here is CASSPSGGISYNEQFF. The CDR3 DNA follows: TGCGCCAGCAGCCCAAGCGGGGGAATCTCCTACAATGAGCAGTTCTTC.

This sequence joins TRBV28 and TRBJ1-6; no definite D call. Per the germline V gene, CDR1 is MDHEN and CDR2 is SYDVKM. The CDR3 extends over 12 amino acids. V lost 1 base and J 10 bases, leaving 5 bases between the germline ends. CDR3 coding DNA: TGTGCCAGCAGTTTATCCGTCTCACCCCTCCACTTT. Translated, it gives CASSLSVSPLHF.

The chain recombines TRBV2 with TRBJ2-1, with TRBD2 identical over 10 bases. Per germline, CDR1 SNHLY and CDR2 FYNNEI. V lost 6 bases, J lost 1 base, and 6 bases stayed unmatched. The CDR3 totals 16 residues. As DNA, the CDR3 is TGTGCCAGCAGACGATCTAGCGGGGGTTCCTACAATGAGCAGTTCTTC. Its translation is CASRRSSGGSYNEQFF.

This clone turned up a few times. The V gene is TRBV28, the J gene TRBJ1-2; 7 nucleotides match TRBD1. The germline V gene encodes CDR1 MDHEN and CDR2 SYDVKM. The CDR3 loop spans 13 amino acids. With V trimmed by 5 bases and J by 8 bases, 8 bases remained unmatched. In DNA form, the CDR3 reads TGTGCCAGCAGTAGTACAGGGGTCTGGGGCTACACCTTC. Residues: CASSSTGVWGYTF.